The 5 T cell receptor beta chains in this list originate from one sample, sequenced in a study of tumor-infiltrating lymphocytes in primary liver carcinoma. Between 20 and 30 mg of unsorted bulk tissue served as the source from which RNA and DNA were co-extracted. TCR beta cDNA came from about 0.55 ug total RNA, primed with a constant-region primer. It was through three nested multiplex PCR rounds of slightly modified ARM-PCR that TCR beta libraries arose. PCR rounds one and two used TRBV1-TRBV30 forward primers with a C-beta reverse primer for 10 cycles each. TCRdb itself ran the multiplex PCR reads through MiXCR, one entry per CDR3 protein. The sample has 50,000 to 70,000 distinct CDR3 sequences; less than 85% are singletons. The sequenced material came from liver tumor tissue from sampling region 2. Subset of the sample: tumor region T2, inferior pole. The receptors here all came from a man in his forties with primary liver carcinoma and hepatitis B virus infection.

About this clonotype itself: A much larger clone lies a single base off, so this may be a read error. V and J are TRBV28 and TRBJ2-7, with 12 bases matching TRBD2. The CDR3 runs to 17 residues. Germline V gene sequence: CDR1 MDHEN, CDR2 SYDVKM. The DNA of the CDR3 is TGTGTCACCATCCAGACTAGCGGGAGCGGCGTACGCTACGAGCAGTACTTC. Translated: CVTIQTSGSGVRYEQYF.

The gene calls are TRBV11-2 and TRBJ2-1; D gene uncertain. CDR1 SGHAT and CDR2 FQNNGV come from the germline V gene. V was clipped by 2 bases and J by 13 bases, with 18 bases between them. This CDR3 has 14 amino acids. The CDR3 DNA is TGTGCCAGCAGCTTATGCCGGCTAGTTAGTAAACAGTTCTTC. Translation: CASSLCRLVSKQFF.

Details on this clonotype: Relative to the germline gene, one junction end is altered; a read error may explain this. The chain employs TRBV11-2 and TRBJ2-7, with a weak D call TRBD2 (5 bases). CDR3 length: 15 amino acids. CDR1 SGHAT and CDR2 FQNNGV come from the germline V gene. The CDR3 DNA follows: TGCGCCAGCAGCTTAGAGTCCGGGATCCCTGGCGAGAAGTACTTC. Translating it yields CASSLESGIPGEKYF. The full variable domain, in which reference TRBV11-2 and TRBJ2-7 provide the parts outside the CDR3, is EAGVAQSPRYKIIEKRQSVAFWCNPISGHATLYWYQQILGQGPKLLIQFQNNGVVDDSQLPKDRFSAERLKGVDSTLKIQPAKLEDSAVYLCASSLESGIPGEKYFGPGTRLTVT.

Points on this clonotype: Germline and junction disagree at one end, which may indicate a read error. The J gene is TRBJ2-7, the V gene TRBV11-2; 7 positions agree with TRBD1. The germline gives CDR1 SGHAT, CDR2 FQNNGV. CDR3 length: 14 amino acids. The CDR3: CTSSLGPTGHEQYF. The CDR3 coding sequence is TGTACCAGCAGCTTAGGCCCGACAGGGCACGAACAGTACTTC.

As regards this clonotype: A read error may produce the germline difference seen at one junction end. The genes are TRBV11-1 and TRBJ2-2, with D possibly matching TRBD2 (5 bases). CDR3 size: 13 residues. Germline CDR1 reads SGHAT; CDR2 reads FQDESV (reference sequence). CDR3 region: CASSLIRFGELFF. The CDR3 bases are TGTGCCAGCAGCTTAATACGCTTCGGGGAACTGTTTTTT.